These T cell receptor beta chains were read from a single sample in a study of blood T cell repertoires in COVID-19. Only in-frame clones appear in the TCRdb table, and some are missing; sequencing was by immunoSEQ multiplex PCR. The sample has roughly 20,000 clones, about 89% seen once; the top ten hold roughly 25%. The source material was peripheral blood. The receptors shown here come from a human donor with active COVID-19. The donor label of this sample is uncertain. CDR3s include the opening cysteine and the closing phenylalanine or tryptophan. A D gene is named only where the DNA matches it firmly.

J: TRBJ1-4
D: TRBD1
V: TRBV2
CDR3: CASRGDRGEEKLFF
DNA: TGTGCCAGCAGGGGGGACAGGGGAGAAGAAAAACTGTTTTTT

J: TRBJ2-1
D: TRBD1
V: TRBV30
CDR3: CAWSGNAGGEQFF
DNA: TGTGCCTGGAGTGGGAATGCAGGGGGTGAGCAGTTCTTC

J: TRBJ2-3
D: TRBD1
V: TRBV19
CDR3: CASSIDPGGGSDTQYF
DNA: TGTGCCAGTAGTATAGATCCAGGGGGCGGTTCAGATACGCAGTATTTT

J: TRBJ2-1
D: NA
V: TRBV21-1
CDR3: CASSKNKGTPRRQRSYNEQFF
DNA: TGTGCCAGCAGCAAAAATAAAGGAACCCCTCGGAGGCAACGCTCCTACAATGAGCAGTTCTTC

J: TRBJ2-3
D: NA
V: TRBV3-1/TRBV3-2
CDR3: CASSQAGGQIQDTQYF
DNA: TGTGCCAGCAGCCAAGCCGGGGGACAGATTCAAGATACGCAGTATTTT

J: TRBJ2-2
D: TRBD1
V: TRBV5-4
CDR3: CASSLGIQGTGELFF
DNA: TGTGCCAGCAGCTTGGGGATACAGGGGACCGGGGAGCTGTTTTTT

J: TRBJ2-1
D: TRBD2
V: TRBV11-3
CDR3: CASSFRVTTRLAPYNEQFF
DNA: TGTGCCAGCAGCTTTAGGGTCACAACGAGACTAGCTCCCTACAATGAGCAGTTCTTC

J: TRBJ2-1
D: TRBD2
V: TRBV7-8
CDR3: CASSLSGTSGVYEQFF
DNA: TGTGCCAGCAGCCTCTCCGGGACTAGCGGGGTTTATGAGCAGTTCTTC

J: TRBJ2-7
D: TRBD1
V: TRBV19
CDR3: CASQGEAYEQYF
DNA: TGTGCCTCACAGGGGGAAGCCTACGAGCAGTACTTC

J: TRBJ1-1
D: NA
V: TRBV6-2/TRBV6-3
CDR3: CASSYRPNTEAFF
DNA: TGTGCCAGCAGTTATCGTCCGAACACTGAAGCTTTCTTT

J: TRBJ1-2
D: TRBD1
V: TRBV27
CDR3: CASSPGAGGGNYGYTF
DNA: TGTGCCAGCAGTCCCGGGGCAGGGGGCGGGAACTATGGCTACACCTTC

J: TRBJ2-6
D: NA
V: TRBV11-3
CDR3: CASSSPTGANVLTF
DNA: TGTGCCAGCAGCTCCCCTACTGGGGCCAACGTCCTGACTTTC

J: TRBJ1-2
D: TRBD1
V: TRBV19
CDR3: CASSIGDSANYGYTF
DNA: TGTGCCAGTAGTATAGGGGACAGCGCGAACTATGGCTACACCTTC

J: TRBJ2-1
D: NA
V: TRBV24-1
CDR3: CATSGGKDQKSEQFF
DNA: TGTGCCACCAGCGGAGGGAAGGATCAAAAGTCCGAGCAGTTCTTC